This TCR beta chain was documented in a study of blood T cell repertoires in COVID-19. The germline CDR1 and CDR2 sequences are LNHDA and SQIVND (reference sequence). V gave up 5 bases and J gave up 7 bases; unmatched junction bases: 6. The length of the CDR3 is 14 residues. Participant ages covered 18 to 89 years across 20 to 30 US areas. In assigning cohorts, the study relied on participant-reported clinical history. In the original analysis: Amplifying reference gene primers gave estimates of nucleated cell counts. TCRdb keeps only in-frame clones here, not all; method: immunoSEQ multiplex PCR. D and trimming come from the DNA, and the V and J calls and clone size come from that table. The sample includes around 160,000 clones, 75% to 90% seen only once; the top ten take 10% to 15%.

This clonotype originated in a woman in her sixties who had recovered from COVID-19. The rearrangement links TRBV19 to TRBJ1-4; the match to TRBD1 covers 8 bases. Sequencing used PBMCs or T cells enriched from blood (not recorded which). CDR3 nucleotide sequence: TGTGCCAGTAGTGCTCAGGGGGCCGGTGAAAAACTGTTTTTT. This gives the protein CASSAQGAGEKLFF.